This TCR beta chain was found in a study of metastatic and nonmetastatic thyroid tumors. Overall study context: A comparison of repertoires was made across blood and tumor or nodule tissue from malignant and benign thyroid patients.

Notes on this clone: Its antigen is unidentified.

No treatment had been given to any patient before thyroid surgery. General study results and limits: Reports indicated that malignant thyroid tumors showed significantly higher TCR beta diversity than benign nodules did, in blood and tumor.

CDR1 is LNHDA and CDR2 is SQIVND in the germline V gene (reference sequence). The CDR3 sequence is 15 residues long. V was clipped by 8 bases and J by 0 bases, with 13 bases between them. Original methodology: Clinicopathological groups differed in CDR3, with these differences serving to build a distant-metastasis classifier for papillary thyroid cancer. MiXCR reprocessed the PCR reads for TCRdb. These V and J calls originate from TCRdb's pipeline instead of the authors' own analysis. The table records around 19,000 clones, around a third of them present only once. Sequenced input: blood. The source is a female donor with papillary thyroid cancer or a benign thyroid nodule (not recorded which). Some clones in this sample may be carry-over from other donors' samples. The rearrangement links TRBV19 to TRBJ2-2; tentatively, D is TRBD1 (6 bases). CDR3 amino acids: CASAFRGANTGELFF. CDR3 bases: TGTGCCAGTGCGTTCAGGGGCGCGAACACCGGGGAGCTGTTTTTT.